Below are 22 T cell receptor beta chains sequenced from a single sample in a study of T cells after yellow fever vaccination. Using its own MiXCR run on the 5' RACE reads, TCRdb lists one record per CDR3 protein. Here the sample spans approximately 250,000 distinct CDR3 sequences, 6.5% to 7.5% being singletons. The specimen was CD4+ T cells sorted from PBMCs, collected on the day of the yellow fever booster vaccination. The receptors stem from a man aged 25-45 years who received the YFV17D yellow fever vaccine.

The V and J genes are TRBV24-1 and TRBJ2-2; D is tentatively TRBD1 or TRBD2 (5 bases each). CDR3 size: 14 residues. The germline gives CDR1 KGHDR, CDR2 SFDVKD. V was shortened by 9 bases and J by 1 base, with 11 bases between the two germline ends. The CDR3 loop reads CATATGRNTGELFF. The CDR3 DNA sequence: TGTGCCACCGCGACGGGACGGAACACCGGGGAGCTGTTTTTT.

This clonotype has at least ten counts. The chain recombines TRBV6-5 with TRBJ2-3, with TRBD2 as a possible D gene (5 bases). V dropped 5 bases and J dropped 6 bases, with 9 bases sitting between them. Per germline, CDR1 MNHEY and CDR2 SVGAGI. This CDR3 has 12 amino acids. The CDR3 loop reads CASSQTRDTQYF. Here the CDR3 DNA reads TGTGCCAGCAGTCAAACTAGGGATACGCAGTATTTT.

The genes are TRBV29-1 and TRBJ2-1, with D perhaps TRBD2 (5 bases). Germline loops: CDR1 SQVTM, CDR2 ANQGSEA. This CDR3 is built from 13 residues. Trimming removed 4 bases at V and 9 bases at J, with 16 bases between. Here the CDR3 reads CSVGMGVMAEQFF. CDR3 nucleotides: TGCAGCGTTGGAATGGGAGTGATGGCTGAGCAGTTCTTC.

In its sample, this clonotype was seen many times. The rearrangement links TRBV5-1 to TRBJ1-2, with D unclear. Germline V gene data show CDR1 as SGHRS and CDR2 as YFSETQ. V was trimmed by 4 bases and J by 4 bases, leaving 11 bases between them. The CDR3 runs to 13 residues. The CDR3 DNA is TGCGCCAGCAGCGTGGACGTTCTCTATGGCTACACCTTC. It codes for CASSVDVLYGYTF.

There are many counts of this clonotype. This chain uses TRBV12-3 or TRBV12-4 with TRBJ1-2, with 8 nucleotides matching TRBD1. The CDR3 consists of 14 residues. J gave up 4 bases and V 3 bases, and 4 bases lay outside the gene matches. CDR3 region: CASSFLDRAYGYTF. CDR3 DNA: TGTGCCAGCAGTTTTCTGGACAGGGCCTATGGCTACACCTTC.

The table lists this clonotype with many counts. The chain combines TRBV14 with TRBJ2-4; a possible D gene is TRBD1 (7 bases). The V end lost 1 base, the J end lost 8 bases, and 15 bases lay between the germline ends. The CDR3 runs to 15 residues. Germline CDR1 SGHDN, CDR2 FVKESK. The CDR3 bases are TGTGCCAGCAGCCAAGGTGTAGCGGACAGGCACATTCAGTACTTC. Amino acids: CASSQGVADRHIQYF.

This chain uses TRBV5-4 with TRBJ2-3, with D maybe TRBD2 (6 bases). The CDR3 runs 16 residues. Trimming shortened V by 1 base and J by 3 bases, and 15 bases separated the two germline ends. Germline CDR1 is SGHNT and CDR2 is YYREEE (reference sequence). CDR3 DNA: TGTGCCAGCAGCTTGCTGGCGGGAATGGAGACAGATACGCAGTATTTT. This encodes CASSLLAGMETDTQYF.

The chain employs TRBV5-4 and TRBJ2-1, with a tentative D call TRBD2 (5 bases). Trimming pared 0 bases from V and 0 bases from J, leaving 10 bases between. Germline V gene data show CDR1 as SGHNT and CDR2 as YYREEE (reference sequence). This CDR3 is built from 16 residues. The DNA of the CDR3 is TGTGCCAGCAGCTTGGGCCGGGGAGACTCCTACAATGAGCAGTTCTTC. This encodes CASSLGRGDSYNEQFF.

The chain couples TRBV20-1 to TRBJ2-4, with D perhaps assigned TRBD1 or TRBD2 (6 bases each). Germline loops: CDR1 DFQATT, CDR2 SNEGSKA (reference sequence). V was clipped by 5 bases and J by 8 bases, with 16 bases between them. The CDR3 is made up of 13 amino acids. The CDR3: CSAARGPGDIQYF. Here the CDR3 DNA reads TGCAGTGCTGCCCGGGGGCCCGGGGACATTCAGTACTTC.

This clonotype was recorded at least ten times. The chain couples TRBV6-6 to TRBJ1-6; D remains unclear. Germline loops: CDR1 MNHNY, CDR2 SVGAGI (reference sequence). Trimming left V 6 bases short and J 9 bases short, with 6 bases between. The CDR3 extends over 11 amino acids. The CDR3 DNA reads TGTGCCAGCAGGTCTTCTTCACCCCTCCACTTT. Protein product: CASRSSSPLHF.

The chain recombines TRBV20-1 with TRBJ2-2, with D unresolved. Germline-derived CDR1 and CDR2 are DFQATT and SNEGSKA (reference sequence). The CDR3 is 13 residues long. V was shortened by 1 base and J by 6 bases, with 9 bases between the two germline ends. The CDR3 region has the DNA TGCAGTGCTAGAGCGGCAGTCGCCGGGGAGCTGTTTTTT. Amino acids: CSARAAVAGELFF.

This clonotype was picked up many times. The chain couples TRBV20-1 to TRBJ2-2; 7 bases are a match to TRBD1. This CDR3 has 13 amino acids. The V gene's germline CDR1 is DFQATT and CDR2 SNEGSKA (reference sequence). CDR3 sequence reads: CGAGGQDTGELFF. CDR3 DNA: TGCGGAGCAGGCGGACAGGACACCGGGGAGCTGTTTTTT.

J is TRBJ1-1 and V is TRBV12-3 or TRBV12-4, with TRBD1 as a possible D gene (6 bases). The length of the CDR3 is 13 residues. Trimming left V 7 bases short and J 8 bases short, with 17 bases between. This CDR3 reads CASKLEGVSEAFF. As DNA, the CDR3 is TGTGCCAGCAAGCTGGAGGGGGTTTCGGAAGCTTTCTTT.

Notes on this clonotype: A much larger clone lies a single base off, so this may be a read error. This sequence joins TRBV7-9 and TRBJ2-1; D remains ambiguous. V was shortened by 7 bases and J by 12 bases, with 16 bases between the two germline ends. The CDR3 totals 12 residues. The V gene's germline CDR1 is SEHNR and CDR2 FQNEAQ (reference sequence). CDR3 DNA: TGTGCCAGCAACGACCCCTCAAGAGGGCAGTTCTTC. Translation gives CASNDPSRGQFF.

This clonotype came up a few times. The rearrangement links TRBV3-1 to TRBJ2-7, with D possibly being TRBD2 (5 bases). Trimming took 5 bases from V and 5 from J, leaving 16 bases between them. The CDR3 is 14 residues long. Germline CDR1 is LGHDT and CDR2 is YNNKEL (reference sequence). Here the CDR3 reads CASSYSSAVDEQYF. CDR3 bases: TGTGCCAGCAGCTACTCCTCAGCGGTGGACGAGCAGTACTTC.

The V call is TRBV29-1, the J call TRBJ2-2; D is unclear. Germline lookup yields CDR1 SQVTM and CDR2 ANQGSEA. The CDR3 extends over 14 amino acids. V was clipped by 3 bases and J by 4 bases, with 12 bases between them. The CDR3 DNA follows: TGCAGCGTTGATTTGGCACCGGGCACCGGGGAGCTGTTTTTT. Translation: CSVDLAPGTGELFF.

This clonotype came up a few times. This rearrangement joins TRBV10-3 to TRBJ2-3; the D gene is possibly TRBD2 (5 bases). Germline CDR1 is ENHRY and CDR2 is SYGVKD. This CDR3 comprises 12 residues. V dropped 5 bases and J dropped 6 bases, with 9 bases sitting between them. The chain's CDR3 is CAISREGDTQYF. CDR3 in DNA: TGTGCCATCAGTCGGGAAGGGGATACGCAGTATTTT.

The V call is TRBV5-1, the J call TRBJ2-3; D is perhaps TRBD2 (5 bases). CDR3 length equals 15 residues. Germline assignment: CDR1 SGHRS and CDR2 YFSETQ. With 0 bases removed from V and 4 bases from J, the gap between germline ends came to 12 bases. CDR3: CASSLALGEADTQYF. The CDR3 bases are TGCGCCAGCAGCTTGGCCCTGGGAGAGGCAGATACGCAGTATTTT. The full variable domain, completed using reference TRBV5-1 and TRBJ2-3, is KAGVTQTPRYLIKTRGQQVTLSCSPISGHRSVSWYQQTPGQGLQFLFEYFSETQRNKGNFPGRFSGRQFSNSRSEMNVSTLELGDSALYLCASSLALGEADTQYFGPGTRLTVL.

This clonotype was counted between two and nine times. The chain recombines TRBV20-1 with TRBJ2-4; no clear D gene. The CDR3 sequence is 14 residues long. V was trimmed by 0 bases and J by 6 bases, leaving 12 bases between them. In germline, CDR1 is DFQATT, CDR2 SNEGSKA (reference sequence). The CDR3 DNA follows: TGCAGTGCTAGAGATTTAATAGCTTTAAACATTCAGTACTTC. This sequence encodes CSARDLIALNIQYF.

This clonotype was observed a few times. The chain is built from TRBV20-1 and TRBJ2-3; tentative D call: TRBD1 (6 bases). The CDR3 covers 14 residues. Germline V gives CDR1 DFQATT, CDR2 SNEGSKA (reference sequence). Trimming took 4 bases from V and 6 from J, leaving 17 bases between them. This CDR3 is CSANPQGHIDTQYF. The CDR3 DNA reads TGCAGTGCTAACCCTCAGGGGCACATCGATACGCAGTATTTT.

Ten or more counts support this clonotype. This chain joins TRBV6-4 and TRBJ2-3, with D tentatively TRBD1 or TRBD2 (5 bases each). CDR1 is MRHNA and CDR2 is SNTAGT in the germline V gene. Between the trimmed V and J ends, which lost 8 bases and 3 bases, there was a span of 21 bases. The CDR3 runs to 16 residues. The CDR3 region is CASGCLGGPKTDTQYF. CDR3 sequence (DNA): TGTGCCAGCGGGTGCCTTGGGGGACCTAAAACAGATACGCAGTATTTT.

This clonotype occurred a few times. The chain has TRBV6-1 and TRBJ2-5; 7 nucleotides align to TRBD1. The CDR3 loop spans 15 amino acids. Looked up from germline, CDR1 is MNHNS and CDR2 is SASEGT. The V gene end was trimmed by 5 bases and the J gene end by 6 bases; junction bases not matched to a gene: 12. The CDR3 reads CASSRDTGVEKTQYF. The CDR3 DNA reads TGTGCCAGCAGTAGGGACACAGGGGTCGAGAAGACCCAGTACTTC.